One sample yielded the 26 T cell receptor beta chains listed below, sequenced in a study of CD8 T cells in ankylosing spondylitis listed by TCRdb under 2017. Libraries were prepared through 5' RACE. This sample was sequenced with an Illumina HiSeq 2500. TCRdb handled the public reads itself, with Q25 trimming in fastp and clone calling in MiXCR, and kept productive beta chains. CDR3 protein sequences are deduplicated, and each keeps its most common genes and DNA. The sample yields some 200,000 distinct CDR3 sequences; around 13% were counted once. The ten largest clones capture approximately 16% of the sample. Material: blood, either unsorted or a sorted T cell fraction (not recorded which). Receptors were obtained from a male donor with ankylosing spondylitis or in good health (not recorded which).

This clonotype was seen a few times. The chain has TRBV4-1 and TRBJ2-2, with TRBD1 matching 10 bases. With V trimmed by 0 bases and J by 3 bases, 1 base remained unmatched. The CDR3 covers 16 residues. Per germline, CDR1 MGHRA and CDR2 YSYEKL. The CDR3 region has the DNA TGCGCCAGCAGCCAAGATGGGACAGGGGACACCGGGGAGCTGTTTTTT. It specifies CASSQDGTGDTGELFF.

The sample holds a few counts of this clonotype. CDR3 sequence: CAIADINNEQFF. In DNA, the CDR3 is TGTGCCATCGCGGACATTAACAATGAGCAGTTCTTC. This chain uses TRBV6-1 with TRBJ2-1, with D possibly matching TRBD1 (5 bases). V was trimmed by 10 bases and J by 5 bases, leaving 12 bases between them. Germline lookup yields CDR1 MNHNS and CDR2 SASEGT. This CDR3 is 12 amino acids long.

There are a few counts of this clonotype. This chain uses TRBV27 with TRBJ2-7, with D possibly being TRBD1 (6 bases). There are 14 residues in the CDR3. Germline CDR1 and CDR2: MNHEY and SMNVEV (reference sequence). The V end was cut by 1 base, the J end by 3 bases, with 10 bases between. For the CDR3, the DNA is TGTGCCAGCAGTTTATTAGGACAGTTCTACGAGCAGTACTTC. Translated, it gives CASSLLGQFYEQYF.

This chain connects TRBV4-1 to TRBJ2-5; tentative D call: TRBD1 (6 bases). The germline gives CDR1 MGHRA, CDR2 YSYEKL. The CDR3 spans 15 residues. Trimming took 1 base from V and 1 from J, leaving 10 bases between them. The CDR3 DNA is TGCGCCAGCAGCCAAGTCGGGACATCCCAAGAGACCCAGTACTTC. Translation gives CASSQVGTSQETQYF.

The chain couples TRBV3-1 to TRBJ2-1, with unresolved D. In germline, CDR1 is LGHDT, CDR2 YNNKEL (reference sequence). The CDR3 consists of 12 residues. The ends were cut back, 0 bases at V and 10 bases at J, with 7 bases in the middle. The CDR3 nucleotides are TGTGCCAGCAGCCAAGACAACGGAGAGCAGTTCTTC. Protein sequence: CASSQDNGEQFF.

Only a few counts were recorded for this clonotype. At one of its ends the junction is not consistent with the germline gene, which may arise from a read error. The rearrangement links TRBV5-1 to TRBJ1-1; 10 nucleotides match TRBD1. Germline values: CDR1 SGHRS, CDR2 YFSETQ. The CDR3 has 16 residues. The CDR3 is CASTLAGTGAGTEAFF. For the CDR3, the DNA is TGCGCCAGCACCTTGGCGGGGACAGGGGCTGGCACTGAAGCTTTCTTT.

The chain joins TRBV7-9 to TRBJ2-2; D ambiguous. The CDR3 consists of 15 residues. CDR1 and CDR2 from the germline V gene are SEHNR and FQNEAQ (reference sequence). V was clipped by 0 bases and J by 4 bases, with 9 bases between them. The CDR3 protein is CASSLALSITGELFF. CDR3 nucleotide sequence: TGTGCCAGCAGCTTAGCTTTGTCGATCACCGGGGAGCTGTTTTTT.

In its sample, this clonotype was seen a few times. The V call is TRBV20-1, the J call TRBJ2-1, with 9 nucleotides matching TRBD2. The trim removed 5 bases at V and 7 bases at J, leaving 9 bases unmatched. The CDR3 length is 14 residues. CDR1 and CDR2 (germline): DFQATT, SNEGSKA (reference sequence). CDR3 in DNA: TGCAGTGCTGGCCTGGGGCGGGGGGGGAATGAGCAGTTCTTC. It specifies CSAGLGRGGNEQFF.

This clonotype was counted only a few times. This chain links TRBV7-9 with TRBJ2-7; D remains ambiguous. Germline V gene data show CDR1 as SEHNR and CDR2 as FQNEAQ (reference sequence). With 4 bases removed from V and 0 bases from J, the gap between germline ends came to 10 bases. The CDR3 runs 14 residues. The CDR3 reads CASSYETRSYEQYF. The CDR3 DNA reads TGTGCCAGCAGCTACGAAACCCGCTCCTACGAGCAGTACTTC. The full variable domain, its missing parts supplied by reference TRBV7-9 and TRBJ2-7, is DTGVSQNPRHKITKRGQNVTFRCDPISEHNRLYWYRQTLGQGPEFLTYFQNEAQLEKSRLLSDRFSAERPKGSFSTLEIQRTEQGDSAMYLCASSYETRSYEQYFGPGTRLTVT.

The CDR3 DNA follows: TGTGCCAGCAGCCGAGGACTAGCGGGGCAAGAGACCCAGTACTTC. Amino acid sequence: CASSRGLAGQETQYF. This chain uses TRBV7-9 with TRBJ2-5, with 12 bases aligning to TRBD2. Germline V CDR1 and CDR2: SEHNR, FQNEAQ (reference sequence). The V and J ends lost 5 bases and 2 bases, in that order; junction bases with no gene match: 3. CDR3 length: 15 residues. Based on the CDR3 plus reference TRBV7-9 and TRBJ2-5, the full variable domain is DTGVSQNPRHKITKRGQNVTFRCDPISEHNRLYWYRQTLGQGPEFLTYFQNEAQLEKSRLLSDRFSAERPKGSFSTLEIQRTEQGDSAMYLCASSRGLAGQETQYFGPGTRLLVL.

This clonotype showed up just a few times. The J gene is TRBJ2-1, the V gene TRBV11-3, with D uncertain. The CDR3 runs to 15 residues. CDR1 is SGHNT and CDR2 is YENEEA in the germline V gene. The V and J ends lost 0 bases and 3 bases respectively, with 9 bases between them. CDR3: CASSLESVDYNEQFF. In DNA form, the CDR3 reads TGTGCCAGCAGCTTAGAATCAGTGGACTACAATGAGCAGTTCTTC.

This clonotype appeared a few times. This sequence joins TRBV12-5 and TRBJ2-1; D is undetermined. Between the trimmed V and J ends, which lost 6 bases and 2 bases, there was a span of 17 bases. The CDR3 spans 16 residues. The V gene's germline CDR1 is LGHNT and CDR2 FRNRAP. CDR3 sequence (DNA): TGTGCTAGTGGGTTTCTTCCGGAAAAGGCCTACAATGAGCAGTTCTTC. Amino acids: CASGFLPEKAYNEQFF.

This clonotype has only a few counts. This chain's CDR3 is CASSLIQGMHNEQFF. CDR3 nucleotides: TGTGCCAGCAGTTTGATACAGGGGATGCACAATGAGCAGTTCTTC. The V call is TRBV27, the J call TRBJ2-1, with 7 bases fitting TRBD1. The CDR3 extends over 15 amino acids. V lost 3 bases and J lost 5; bases outside the gene matches: 7. Germline V gene data show CDR1 as MNHEY and CDR2 as SMNVEV (reference sequence).

This clonotype appeared a few times. The chain recombines TRBV6-1 with TRBJ1-6, with D unclear. The CDR3 extends over 14 amino acids. The V gene's germline CDR1 is MNHNS and CDR2 SASEGT. V lost 3 bases, J lost 14 bases, and 17 bases lay in between. In DNA, the CDR3 is TGTGCCAGCAGTGATCGGGCAGCCGCCGGGACCCTCCACTTT. Its translation is CASSDRAAAGTLHF.

This clonotype was detected only a few times. The chain uses TRBV20-1 and TRBJ1-1; D may be TRBD1 (6 bases). Germline V CDR1 and CDR2: DFQATT, SNEGSKA (reference sequence). V lost 3 bases and J lost 11, with 16 bases in between. This CDR3 has 12 amino acids. CDR3 sequence reads: CSARGLQGGAFF. CDR3 nucleotides: TGCAGTGCTAGGGGACTACAGGGTGGGGCTTTCTTT.

This clonotype appeared a few times. This sequence joins TRBV7-7 and TRBJ2-7; TRBD1 is a possible D gene (5 bases). Trimming took off 3 bases at V and 4 bases at J, with 10 bases between the two ends. The CDR3 covers 13 residues. CDR1 and CDR2 (germline): SSHAT, FNYEAQ (reference sequence). The CDR3: CASSFGKGYEQYF. The CDR3 bases are TGTGCCAGCAGCTTCGGCAAGGGGTACGAGCAGTACTTC.

This clonotype was found a few times. This chain joins TRBV15 and TRBJ2-1, with no clear D. This CDR3 spans 13 amino acids. Germline V gene lookup returns CDR1 LNHNV and CDR2 YYDKDF (reference sequence). The V and J ends lost 3 bases and 10 bases respectively, with 13 bases between them. The CDR3 protein is CATSRTPGPEQFF. CDR3 bases: TGTGCCACCAGCAGGACCCCGGGCCCAGAGCAGTTCTTC.

This clonotype has a handful of counts. The rearrangement joins TRBV20-1 to TRBJ2-7; tentatively, D is TRBD2 (6 bases). Germline V gene data show CDR1 as DFQATT and CDR2 as SNEGSKA (reference sequence). V was clipped by 6 bases and J by 4 bases, with 13 bases between them. This CDR3 comprises 12 residues. CDR3 coding DNA: TGCAGTGCGATTGGGACTTCTTACGAGCAGTACTTC. It is translated as CSAIGTSYEQYF.

The V and J genes are TRBV4-1 and TRBJ2-7; 7 positions agree with TRBD1. V was clipped by 4 bases and J by 1 base; unmatched bases: 4. The CDR3 has 14 residues. Germline V CDR1 and CDR2: MGHRA, YSYEKL. CDR3 region: CASSLEDRSYEQYF. CDR3 nucleotides: TGCGCCAGCAGCCTCGAGGACAGGTCCTACGAGCAGTACTTC.

V usage is TRBV5-1 and J usage is TRBJ2-7; D gene ambiguous. The CDR3 contains 13 residues. Between the trimmed V and J ends, which lost 0 bases and 3 bases, there was a span of 7 bases. Germline lookup yields CDR1 SGHRS and CDR2 YFSETQ. In DNA, the CDR3 is TGCGCCAGCAGCTTGGATGTTGGCTACGAGCAGTACTTC. Translating gives CASSLDVGYEQYF.

This clonotype was seen more than once but under ten times. The rearrangement joins TRBV14 to TRBJ2-7, with D possibly being TRBD1 (6 bases). CDR3 length: 13 residues. Trimming took off 4 bases at V and 6 bases at J, with 13 bases between the two ends. CDR1 is SGHDN, CDR2 FVKESK, per germline. The CDR3 sequence is CASSRYRATEQYF. The CDR3 region has the DNA TGTGCCAGCAGCCGATACAGGGCGACCGAGCAGTACTTC.

This clonotype was counted between two and nine times. The V call is TRBV4-1, the J call TRBJ2-7; 9 bases align to TRBD2. Germline values: CDR1 MGHRA, CDR2 YSYEKL. The ends lost 1 base at V and 3 bases at J; junction bases unmatched: 7. CDR3 length: 16 amino acids. The CDR3 here is CASSQVSGTSFYEQYF. The CDR3 DNA is TGCGCCAGCAGCCAAGTGTCCGGGACTAGCTTCTACGAGCAGTACTTC.

This clonotype was seen a handful of times. The chain couples TRBV19 to TRBJ2-7; 8 bases are shared with TRBD1. CDR1 is LNHDA and CDR2 is SQIVND in the germline V gene (reference sequence). V was pared by 4 bases and J by 5 bases, with 10 bases of the junction left unmatched. This CDR3 is built from 15 residues. The CDR3 loop reads CASSNELWTGNEQYF. In DNA, the CDR3 is TGTGCCAGTAGTAACGAACTCTGGACAGGGAACGAGCAGTACTTC.

This clonotype has more than one count but fewer than ten. This rearrangement joins TRBV30 to TRBJ2-5; the match to TRBD2 covers 10 bases. This CDR3 contains 14 residues. After removal of 7 bases from V and 4 bases from J, the junction contained 9 bases not matched to a gene. Per the germline V gene, CDR1 is GTSNPN and CDR2 is SVGIG (reference sequence). The CDR3 DNA is TGTGCCTCCGATGGGCTAGCGGGGGTAGAGACCCAGTACTTC. It specifies CASDGLAGVETQYF.

In nucleotides, the CDR3 is TGTGCCTGGGGTCCGACAGGCCTGGGAGATACGCAGTATTTT. This codes for CAWGPTGLGDTQYF. The rearrangement joins TRBV30 to TRBJ2-3, with D possibly being TRBD1 (6 bases). CDR1 and CDR2 (germline): GTSNPN, SVGIG (reference sequence). V lost 5 bases to trimming and J lost 5 bases, with 17 bases between them. The CDR3 consists of 14 residues. Combining the CDR3 with reference TRBV30 and TRBJ2-3 gives the whole variable domain SQTIHQWPATLVQPVGSPLSLECTVEGTSNPNLYWYRQAAGRGLQLLFYSVGIGQISSEVPQNLSASRPQDRQFILSSKKLLLSDSGFYLCAWGPTGLGDTQYFGPGTRLTVL.

In this sample, this clonotype turned up a few times. The chain employs TRBV30 and TRBJ1-1; unclear D gene. The CDR3 has 12 residues. V was shortened by 0 bases and J by 1 base, with 3 bases between the two germline ends. Germline V CDR1 and CDR2: GTSNPN, SVGIG (reference sequence). CDR3 sequence (DNA): TGTGCCTGGAGTGTAGCGAACACTGAAGCTTTCTTT. As protein: CAWSVANTEAFF.